This TCR beta chain was captured in a study of molecular identifiers for immune sequencing clone quantification. Every naive CD8 library was made from between about 18,000 and 1,100,000 sorted cells with 10%, 30% or 50% RNA. The V gene lost 10 bases and the J gene lost 3 bases, with 18 bases spanning the gap. Germline CDR1 reads SNHLY; CDR2 reads FYNNEI. The CDR3 runs to 14 residues. TCRdb re-analysed the PCR reads in MiXCR, keeping a single row per CDR3 protein. The table lists some 580,000 distinct CDR3 sequences, around 25% of them singletons. This chain links TRBV2 with TRBJ1-2; perhaps TRBD1 as D (5 bases). The clonotype was recovered from a human donor in good health. Some libraries in this study had Jurkat cell RNA spiked in. Sequencing was performed on naive CD8+ T cells from blood, with Jurkat cell RNA spiked in. Subset noted: FACS-sorted CD8+CD4-CCR7+CD45RA+ naive T cells. This chain's CDR3 is CATTGTPLDYGYTF. DNA of the CDR3: TGTGCCACTACGGGGACTCCGTTGGACTATGGCTACACCTTC. Full variable domain (rest looked up from reference TRBV2 and TRBJ1-2): EPEVTQTPSHQVTQMGQEVILRCVPISNHLYFYWYRQILGQKVEFLVSFYNNEISEKSEIFDDQFSVERPDGSNFTLKIRSTKLEDSAMYFCATTGTPLDYGYTFGSGTRLTVV.